This record covers a single T cell receptor beta chain. What it binds is not known. Germline CDR1 is KGHSH and CDR2 is LQKENI. V lost 4 bases and J 5 bases, leaving 18 bases between the germline ends. The CDR3 has 15 amino acids. Clones were read by immunoSEQ multiplex PCR, and TCRdb kept only the in-frame ones, dropping some. Among about 7,800 clones listed, roughly two thirds were seen once. This record comes from a study of immune evolution from preneoplasia to lung adenocarcinoma. Study-wide results and limits: Normal lung had highest clonality; later lesions appeared denser, more diverse. Top clone frequencies peaked in normal lung, apparently declining through invasive adenocarcinoma.

Premalignant or tumor cells were enriched by macro-dissection after pathologic assessment. The receptor comes from a donor at least 70 years old with lung adenocarcinoma. Some clones in this sample may be carry-over from other donors' samples. Material for sequencing was FFPE lung adenocarcinoma in situ tissue. This rearrangement joins TRBV18 to TRBJ2-7; tentatively, D is TRBD1 (7 bases). As DNA, the CDR3 is TGTGCCAGCTCACGCACCGGGGGACAGACAGACGAGCAGTACTTC. Translated, it gives CASSRTGGQTDEQYF. Full variable domain (outside the CDR3, taken from reference TRBV18 and TRBJ2-7): NAGVMQNPRHLVRRRGQEARLRCSPMKGHSHVYWYRQLPEEGLKFMVYLQKENIIDESGMPKERFSAEFPKEGPSILRIQQVVRGDSAAYFCASSRTGGQTDEQYFGPGTRLTVT.